The 5 T cell receptor beta chains reported below all come from one sample, sequenced in a study of T cell repertoires in cytomegalovirus infection. TCRdb reanalysed the reads using MiXCR and keeps one entry per CDR3 protein. Seen here are 160,000 or so distinct CDR3 sequences, 15% to 20% observed once, and the top ten hold approximately 19%. What was sequenced was CD8+ T cells from PBMCs. These receptors were collected from a human donor in good health (CMV status not recorded). Some clones in this sample may be carry-over from other donors' samples.

The V call is TRBV6-5, the J call TRBJ2-7; D possibly corresponds to TRBD2 (6 bases). The CDR3 totals 15 residues. Looked up from germline, CDR1 is MNHEY and CDR2 is SVGAGI. V lost 5 bases, J lost 6 bases, and 20 bases lay in between. CDR3 in amino acids: CASSPSYGREVEQYF. Written as DNA, the CDR3 is TGTGCCAGCAGTCCCAGCTACGGGAGAGAGGTCGAGCAGTACTTC.

The J gene is TRBJ2-3, the V gene TRBV7-8, with 8 bases matching TRBD2. The CDR3 is made up of 13 amino acids. Losses at the gene ends were 4 bases for V and 6 bases for J; bases not matched to a gene: 3. Germline CDR1 and CDR2: SGHVS and FQNEAQ. CDR3 in DNA: TGTGCCAGCAGCTCGACTAGCGTGGATACGCAGTATTTT. Translating gives CASSSTSVDTQYF. Looking up the rest from reference TRBV7-8 and TRBJ2-3 gives the full variable domain: GAGVSQSPRYKVAKRGQDVALRCDPISGHVSLFWYQQALGQGPEFLTYFQNEAQLDKSGLPSDRFFAERPEGSVSTLKIQRTQQEDSAVYLCASSSTSVDTQYFGPGTRLTVL.

The V and J genes are TRBV10-3 and TRBJ1-5; D may be TRBD1 (5 bases). The V gene's germline CDR1 is ENHRY and CDR2 SYGVKD. V lost 6 bases, J lost 4 bases, and 16 bases lay in between. The CDR3 extends over 15 amino acids. As DNA, the CDR3 is TGTGCCATCAGCCCTGCGGGGGTCGAGAATCAGCCCCAGCATTTT. This sequence encodes CAISPAGVENQPQHF.

This clonotype showed up just a few times. The CDR3 is CASSLGRGTTGELFF. The CDR3 DNA reads TGCGCCAGCAGCTTGGGTCGGGGCACGACCGGGGAGCTGTTTTTT. The chain joins TRBV5-1 to TRBJ2-2; tentatively, D is TRBD1 or TRBD2 (5 bases each). The length of the CDR3 is 15 residues. Germline V lookup: CDR1 SGHRS, CDR2 YFSETQ. Trimming cost V 0 bases and J 5 bases, with 11 bases left between them. The entire variable domain, with the rest obtained from reference TRBV5-1 and TRBJ2-2, is as follows: KAGVTQTPRYLIKTRGQQVTLSCSPISGHRSVSWYQQTPGQGLQFLFEYFSETQRNKGNFPGRFSGRQFSNSRSEMNVSTLELGDSALYLCASSLGRGTTGELFFGEGSRLTVL.

The chain links TRBV10-3 to TRBJ1-1, with 8 positions matching TRBD1. Trimming cost V 11 bases and J 7 bases; bases outside gene matches: 12. Germline CDR1 reads ENHRY; CDR2 reads SYGVKD. The CDR3 is 13 residues long. CDR3 loop: CAVEDGTGREAFF. CDR3 coding DNA: TGTGCCGTCGAGGATGGGACAGGCCGTGAAGCTTTCTTT.